This TCR beta chain was obtained from a study of cytomegalovirus exposure and HLA in healthy donors. Use of 60 Vbeta and 13 Jbeta primers characterized the PCR. Produced via immunoSEQ multiplex PCR; TCRdb's table is partial and in-frame only. The data contain 150,000 or so clones, around 85% of them seen just once; the ten biggest clones take up about a tenth. Per the germline V gene, CDR1 is DFQATT and CDR2 is SNEGSKA (reference sequence). Germline trimming cut 3 bases from V and 15 bases from J; bases unmatched to any gene: 7. This CDR3 has 11 residues. The sequencing sample was made of PBMCs. The V call is TRBV20-1, the J call TRBJ2-1; 8 nucleotides line up with TRBD2. This clonotype was sampled from a man younger than 35 in good health and CMV-seropositive. Here the CDR3 DNA reads TGCAGTGCTAGTATGGGACTAGGCGGGTTCTTC. It translates to CSASMGLGGFF.